This record concerns one TCR beta chain sequence. The junction differs from germline at one of its ends, possibly a read error. The table came from immunoSEQ multiplex PCR; TCRdb's copy has only in-frame clones and leaves some out. The sample has more than 2,000,000 clones; roughly nine tenths are singletons. These data belong to a study of shared clonotypes between healthy human individuals. The length of the CDR3 is 15 residues. Germline values: CDR1 SSHAT, CDR2 FNYEAQ (reference sequence). The sequencing input was naive CD4+ T cells sorted from blood. Subset denoted: CD45RA+ positively selected. The receptor's source is a man younger than 30 in good health. The V call is TRBV7-7, the J call TRBJ2-5; the D call may be TRBD1 or TRBD2 (5 bases each). CDR3 region: CASSPEGAGRETQYF. CDR3 DNA sequence: TGTGCTAGCAGCCCCGAGGGTGCAGGGCGAGAGACCCAGTACTTC.